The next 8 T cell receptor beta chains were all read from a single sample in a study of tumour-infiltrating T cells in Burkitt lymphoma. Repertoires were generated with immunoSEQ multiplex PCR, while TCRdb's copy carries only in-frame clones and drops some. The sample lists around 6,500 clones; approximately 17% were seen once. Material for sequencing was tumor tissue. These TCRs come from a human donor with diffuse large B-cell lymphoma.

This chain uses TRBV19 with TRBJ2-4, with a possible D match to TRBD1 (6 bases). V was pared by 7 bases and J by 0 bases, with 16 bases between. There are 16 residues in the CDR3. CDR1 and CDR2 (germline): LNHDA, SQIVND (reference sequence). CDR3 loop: CASTATGGLAKNIQYF. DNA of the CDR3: TGTGCCAGTACCGCGACAGGCGGACTAGCCAAAAACATTCAGTACTTC.

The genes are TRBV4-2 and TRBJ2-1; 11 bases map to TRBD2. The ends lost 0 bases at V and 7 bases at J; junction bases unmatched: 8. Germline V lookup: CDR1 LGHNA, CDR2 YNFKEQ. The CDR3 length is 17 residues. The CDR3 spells CASSQERLASGRNEQFF. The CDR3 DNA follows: TGTGCCAGCAGCCAAGAAAGGTTAGCTAGCGGGAGGAATGAGCAGTTCTTC.

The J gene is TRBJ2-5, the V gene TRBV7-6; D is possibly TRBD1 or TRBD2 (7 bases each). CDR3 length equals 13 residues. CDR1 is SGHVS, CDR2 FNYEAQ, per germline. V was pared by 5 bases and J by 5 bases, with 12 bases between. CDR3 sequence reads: CASSPRGGETQYF. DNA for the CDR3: TGTGCCAGCAGCCCCAGGGGGGGGGAGACCCAGTACTTC.

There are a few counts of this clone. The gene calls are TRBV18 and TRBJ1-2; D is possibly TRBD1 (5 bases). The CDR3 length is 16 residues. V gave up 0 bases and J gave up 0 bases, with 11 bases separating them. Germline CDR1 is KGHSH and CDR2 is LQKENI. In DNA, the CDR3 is TGTGCCAGCTCACCACCCGCGACAGTGACTAACTATGGCTACACCTTC. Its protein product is CASSPPATVTNYGYTF.

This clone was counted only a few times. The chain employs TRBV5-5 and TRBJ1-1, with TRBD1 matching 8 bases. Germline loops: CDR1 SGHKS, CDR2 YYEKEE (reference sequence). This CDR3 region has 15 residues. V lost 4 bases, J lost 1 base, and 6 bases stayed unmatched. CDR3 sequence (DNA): TGTGCCAGCAGCACAGCCGGGACAGGGAACACTGAAGCTTTCTTT. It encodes CASSTAGTGNTEAFF.

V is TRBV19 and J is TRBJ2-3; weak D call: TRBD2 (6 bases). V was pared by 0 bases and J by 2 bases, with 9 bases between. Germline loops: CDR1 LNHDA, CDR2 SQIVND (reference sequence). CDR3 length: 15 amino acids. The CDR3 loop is CASSIDGTYTDTQYF. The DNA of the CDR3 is TGTGCCAGTAGTATAGATGGGACTTACACAGATACGCAGTATTTT.

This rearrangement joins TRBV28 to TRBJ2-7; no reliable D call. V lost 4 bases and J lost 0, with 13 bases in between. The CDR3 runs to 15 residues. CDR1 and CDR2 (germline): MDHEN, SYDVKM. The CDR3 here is CASSSASLSSYEQYF. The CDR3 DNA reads TGTGCCAGCAGTTCGGCCAGTTTAAGCTCCTACGAGCAGTACTTC.

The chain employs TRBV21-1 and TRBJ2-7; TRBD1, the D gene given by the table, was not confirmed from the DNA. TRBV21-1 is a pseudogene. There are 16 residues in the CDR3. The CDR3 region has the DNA TGTGCCAGCAGCTTCCTCCGGCGTCAGGGATACTACGAGCAGTACTTC. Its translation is CASSFLRRQGYYEQYF.